This T cell receptor (beta chain) was recorded in a study of patients and donors after allogeneic stem cell transplantation. TCRdb re-called the RT-PCR reads through MiXCR, storing one row per CDR3 protein. The sample carries roughly 230,000 distinct CDR3 sequences, 13% to 15% recorded once. CDR3 length: 14 amino acids. The V gene's germline CDR1 is MRHNA and CDR2 SNTAGT. The V gene end was trimmed by 4 bases and the J gene end by 6 bases; junction bases not matched to a gene: 2. The V call is TRBV6-4, the J call TRBJ2-3; TRBD1 aligns across 12 bases. The source of this sequence is a human donor who was either an allogeneic HSCT recipient or a stem cell or donor lymphocyte infusion donor (not recorded which). It is not recorded whose cells these are; they may come from a transplant donor. Sequenced sample: blood, either unsorted or a sorted T cell fraction (not recorded which). The CDR3 DNA reads as TGTGCCAGCAGTGCCGGGACAGGGGGCGATACGCAGTATTTT. It translates to CASSAGTGGDTQYF.